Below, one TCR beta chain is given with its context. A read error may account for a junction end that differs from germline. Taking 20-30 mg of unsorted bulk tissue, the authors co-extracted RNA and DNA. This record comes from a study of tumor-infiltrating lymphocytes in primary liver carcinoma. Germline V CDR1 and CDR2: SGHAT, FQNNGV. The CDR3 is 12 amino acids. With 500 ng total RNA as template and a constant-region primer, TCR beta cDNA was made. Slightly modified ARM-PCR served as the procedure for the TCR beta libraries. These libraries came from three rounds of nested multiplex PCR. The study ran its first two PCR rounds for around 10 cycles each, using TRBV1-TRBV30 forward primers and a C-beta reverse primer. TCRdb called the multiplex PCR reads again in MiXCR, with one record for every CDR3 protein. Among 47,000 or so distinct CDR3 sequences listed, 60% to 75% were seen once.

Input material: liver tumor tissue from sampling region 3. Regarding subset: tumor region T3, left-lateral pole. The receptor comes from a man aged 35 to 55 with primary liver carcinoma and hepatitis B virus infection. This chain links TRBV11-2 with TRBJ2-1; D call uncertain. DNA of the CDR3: TGTGCCAGCATCCCGGAGTACAACGAGCAGTCCTTC. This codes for CASIPEYNEQSF.